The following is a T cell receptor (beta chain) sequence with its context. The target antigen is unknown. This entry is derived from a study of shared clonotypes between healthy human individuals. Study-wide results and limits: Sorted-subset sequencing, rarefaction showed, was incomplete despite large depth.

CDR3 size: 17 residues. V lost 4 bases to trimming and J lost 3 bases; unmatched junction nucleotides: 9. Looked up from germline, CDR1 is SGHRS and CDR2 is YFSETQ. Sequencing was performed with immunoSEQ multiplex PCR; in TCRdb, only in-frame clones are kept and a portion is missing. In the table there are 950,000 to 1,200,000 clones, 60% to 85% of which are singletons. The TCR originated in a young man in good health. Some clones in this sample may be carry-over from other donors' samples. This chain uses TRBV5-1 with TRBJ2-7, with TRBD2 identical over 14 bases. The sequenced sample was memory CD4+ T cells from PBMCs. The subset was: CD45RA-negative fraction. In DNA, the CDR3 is TGCGCCAGCAGCCACGGGACTAGCGGGAGTTTCCTCTACGAGCAGTACTTC. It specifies CASSHGTSGSFLYEQYF.